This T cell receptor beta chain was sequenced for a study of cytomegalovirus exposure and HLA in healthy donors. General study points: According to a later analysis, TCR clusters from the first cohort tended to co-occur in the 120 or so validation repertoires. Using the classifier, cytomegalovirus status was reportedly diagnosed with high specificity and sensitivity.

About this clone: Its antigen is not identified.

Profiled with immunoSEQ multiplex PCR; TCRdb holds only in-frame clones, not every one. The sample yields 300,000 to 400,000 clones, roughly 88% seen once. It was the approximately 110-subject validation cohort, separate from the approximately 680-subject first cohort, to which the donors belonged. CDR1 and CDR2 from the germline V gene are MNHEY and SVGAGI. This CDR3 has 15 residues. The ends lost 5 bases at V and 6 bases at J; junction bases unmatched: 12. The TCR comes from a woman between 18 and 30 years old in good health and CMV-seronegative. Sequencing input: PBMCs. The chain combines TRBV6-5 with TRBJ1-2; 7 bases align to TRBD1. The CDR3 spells CASSKAATGVHGYTF. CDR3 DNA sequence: TGTGCCAGCAGTAAGGCTGCCACAGGGGTGCATGGCTACACCTTC.